The subject of this entry is one TCR beta chain. Antigen specificity is unknown. The data derive from a study of T cell responses to AZD1222 COVID-19 vaccine. Study-level findings and limits: Rises in breadth and depth of Spike-specific TCRs came after two AZD1222 doses. Mapped onto spike, vaccine-associated CD4 TCRs spanned it and were dominant at 160-218 and 743-854.

Germline CDR1 is SGDLS and CDR2 is YYNGEE. The V gene lost 2 bases and the J gene lost 5 bases, with 16 bases spanning the gap. The CDR3 is made up of 16 amino acids. TCRdb's table, derived via immunoSEQ multiplex PCR, lists solely in-frame clones and lacks some. The data show 110,000 to 150,000 clones, approximately 93% seen once. Material: peripheral blood, obtained on day 0 of AZD1222 vaccination. This chain uses TRBV9 with TRBJ2-2; D is tentatively TRBD1 or TRBD2 (5 bases each). The sequence derives from an adult in good health. The CDR3 reads CASSVMSYGGTGELFF. CDR3 in DNA: TGTGCCAGCAGCGTGATGAGCTATGGGGGAACCGGGGAGCTGTTTTTT.